This T cell receptor beta chain appears in the sequencing data of a study of post-analysis software for immune sequencing data. Study-wide findings and caveats: About 5 TRBV segments occurring more often in patients than controls included TRBV5-6, TRBV5-1 and TRBV20-1.

Trimming left V 6 bases short and J 2 bases short, with 16 bases between. Germline CDR1 reads MNHEY; CDR2 reads SMNVEV (reference sequence). The CDR3 loop spans 15 amino acids. Only a few counts were recorded for this clonotype. What it recognizes is unknown. Tagging with unique molecular identifiers was a feature of the TCR beta cDNA libraries. Input populations of about 0.95 to 10 million T cells gave rise to around 500,000 cDNA molecules. From the PCR reads, TCRdb called clonotypes with MiXCR, one entry per CDR3 protein. The repertoire holds hundreds of thousands of distinct CDR3 sequences, with less than 35% as singletons.

The sequenced material came from blood. This TCR was recovered from a girl under 18 with multiple sclerosis. V usage is TRBV27 and J usage is TRBJ1-2, with D possibly TRBD1 on 5 matching bases. The CDR3 DNA reads as TGTGCCAGCAGGGGGTGGGGGGAACAGAACTATGGCTACACCTTC. Its translation: CASRGWGEQNYGYTF.